The 20 T cell receptor beta chains presented below share a single source sample, sequenced in a study of T cell repertoires in cytomegalovirus infection. One entry per CDR3 protein results from TCRdb running MiXCR on the reads. The table includes 250,000 to 400,000 distinct CDR3 sequences, approximately 25% detected once. Which antigens these TCRs recognize remains unknown. The sample here was cultured PBMCs, taken from culture after CMV antigen stimulation. Receptor source: a human donor in good health (CMV status not recorded). Some clones in this sample may be carry-over from other donors' samples.

This clonotype was seen ten or more times. This rearrangement joins TRBV7-2 to TRBJ2-7; no firm D call. The CDR3 is 14 amino acids. Germline CDR1 is SGHTA and CDR2 is FQGNSA. Trimming took 1 base from V and 4 from J, leaving 11 bases between them. As DNA, the CDR3 is TGTGCCAGCAGCTTAGGGCTAGGAAGGTACGAGCAGTACGTC. Translation gives CASSLGLGRYEQYV.

This clonotype was picked up a small number of times. The J gene is TRBJ1-1, the V gene TRBV12-3 or TRBV12-4, with D possibly being TRBD1 (6 bases). The CDR3 loop spans 13 amino acids. V dropped 6 bases and J dropped 1 base, with 9 bases sitting between them. The CDR3 region has the DNA TGTGCCAGCAGGGGACACAAGAACACTGAAGCTTTCTTT. Its protein is CASRGHKNTEAFF.

The CDR3 loop reads CASSFIAGDRAYNEQFF. CDR3 nucleotide sequence: TGTGCCAGCAGTTTTATCGCGGGGGACAGGGCTTACAATGAGCAGTTCTTC. The V call is TRBV12-3 or TRBV12-4, the J call TRBJ2-1, with 9 nucleotides matching TRBD1. Losses at the gene ends were 3 bases for V and 4 bases for J; bases not matched to a gene: 10. The CDR3 is 17 amino acids.

This clonotype occurred a few times. The rearrangement joins TRBV20-1 to TRBJ1-1; D may be TRBD1 (5 bases). The germline V gene has CDR1 DFQATT and CDR2 SNEGSKA (reference sequence). The CDR3 extends over 15 amino acids. Trimming removed 6 bases at V and 0 bases at J, with 17 bases between. Written as DNA, the CDR3 is TGCAGTGCCCCGGATCTTGGGGGGATGAACACTGAAGCTTTCTTT. This translates into CSAPDLGGMNTEAFF.

This clonotype has only a few counts. This sequence joins TRBV4-1 and TRBJ1-2; D is perhaps TRBD1 (6 bases). The CDR3 extends over 13 amino acids. CDR1 is MGHRA and CDR2 is YSYEKL in the germline V gene. V dropped 4 bases and J dropped 8 bases, with 14 bases sitting between them. CDR3 amino acids: CASSLDAGTGYTF. The CDR3 DNA follows: TGCGCCAGCAGCCTAGACGCGGGGACAGGCTACACCTTC.

This clonotype was observed at least ten times. The chain couples TRBV7-2 to TRBJ2-3; tentative D call: TRBD2 (6 bases). CDR3 size: 12 residues. The germline gives CDR1 SGHTA, CDR2 FQGNSA. The V end lost 5 bases, the J end lost 12 bases, and 15 bases lay between the germline ends. The CDR3 DNA reads as TGTGCCAGCAGCCTAAGTCTAGCGTCACAGTATTTT. Protein: CASSLSLASQYF.

In its sample, this clonotype was seen many times. The rearrangement joins TRBV6-6 to TRBJ2-7; 7 nucleotides line up with TRBD1. Germline CDR1 and CDR2: MNHNY and SVGAGI (reference sequence). This CDR3 contains 12 residues. After removal of 5 bases from V and 2 bases from J, the junction contained 0 bases not matched to a gene. CDR3 loop: CASSGTAYEQYF. The CDR3 DNA reads TGTGCCAGCAGTGGGACAGCCTACGAGCAGTACTTC.

This clonotype occurred a few times. V and J are TRBV24-1 and TRBJ2-5; weak D call: TRBD2 (6 bases). The V end lost 1 base, the J end lost 3 bases, and 11 bases lay between the germline ends. CDR1 KGHDR and CDR2 SFDVKD come from the germline V gene. The CDR3 spans 15 residues. CDR3 bases: TGTGCCACCAGTGATTTATACTGGGGGGAAGAGACCCAGTACTTC. Translating it yields CATSDLYWGEETQYF.

This clonotype came up a few times. V and J are TRBV7-3 and TRBJ2-1; D may match TRBD1 or TRBD2 (5 bases each). The V end lost 2 bases, the J end lost 9 bases, and 20 bases lay between the germline ends. Germline V gene sequence: CDR1 SGHTA, CDR2 FQGTGA. This CDR3 spans 16 amino acids. The CDR3 coding sequence is TGTGCCAGCAGCTTAGACCGGACGGGGCATACGGCTGAGCAGTTCTTC. Its protein is CASSLDRTGHTAEQFF.

This clonotype has only a few counts. The CDR3 region is CASSLHSGGYGYTF. The DNA of the CDR3 is TGTGCCAGCAGTCTTCATAGCGGGGGCTATGGCTACACCTTC. This chain joins TRBV6-6 and TRBJ1-2, with D perhaps matching TRBD1 (5 bases). Germline-derived CDR1 and CDR2 are MNHNY and SVGAGI (reference sequence). The CDR3 extends over 14 amino acids. Trimming took off 5 bases at V and 4 bases at J, with 14 bases between the two ends.

This chain uses TRBV4-3 with TRBJ1-1, with a possible D match to TRBD1 (6 bases). Trimming took 4 bases from V and 1 from J, leaving 19 bases between them. This CDR3 is 17 amino acids long. Germline values: CDR1 LGHNA, CDR2 YSLEER. CDR3 bases: TGCGCCAGCAGCCTAAGGGACATAATCCAGGGGAACACTGAAGCTTTCTTT. Encoded protein: CASSLRDIIQGNTEAFF.

This clonotype appeared a few times. The chain uses TRBV6-5 and TRBJ1-5; 9 positions agree with TRBD1. The V segment lost 5 bases and the J segment 4 bases; nucleotides outside the gene matches: 6. The germline gives CDR1 MNHEY, CDR2 SVGAGI. There are 15 residues in the CDR3. The CDR3 loop is CASSPDRGPNQPQHF. In nucleotides, the CDR3 is TGTGCCAGCAGTCCGGACAGGGGCCCGAATCAGCCCCAGCATTTT.

The chain uses TRBV20-1 and TRBJ1-1; possible D gene TRBD1, 5 bases. This CDR3 spans 13 amino acids. V was trimmed by 5 bases and J by 4 bases, leaving 14 bases between them. Per the germline V gene, CDR1 is DFQATT and CDR2 is SNEGSKA (reference sequence). The CDR3 loop reads CSAGRTGGTEAFF. CDR3 nucleotide sequence: TGCAGTGCTGGTAGGACGGGGGGCACTGAAGCTTTCTTT.

This chain joins TRBV7-2 and TRBJ2-7; perhaps TRBD1 as D (5 bases). The germline gives CDR1 SGHTA, CDR2 FQGNSA. The CDR3 length is 14 residues. The V gene lost 4 bases and the J gene lost 3 bases, with 13 bases spanning the gap. As DNA, the CDR3 is TGTGCCAGCAGCTCCAGGGTCAGCAACTACGAGCAGTACTTC. Encoded protein: CASSSRVSNYEQYF. Using reference TRBV7-2 and TRBJ2-7 for the parts outside the CDR3, the full variable domain is GAGVSQSPSNKVTEKGKDVELRCDPISGHTALYWYRQSLGQGLEFLIYFQGNSAPDKSGLPSDRFSAERTGGSVSTLTIQRTQQEDSAVYLCASSSRVSNYEQYFGPGTRLTVT.

This clonotype was detected only a few times. Germline is not matched at one junction end, which may reflect a read error. The gene calls are TRBV6-1 and TRBJ1-2; perhaps TRBD1 as D (5 bases). Germline assignment: CDR1 MNHNS and CDR2 SASEGT. The length of the CDR3 is 12 residues. The CDR3 nucleotides read TGTGCCAGCAGAGAAGGGGTCTATGGCTACACCTTC. Translated, it gives CASREGVYGYTF.

This clonotype came up a few times. V is TRBV5-4 and J is TRBJ2-1; possibly TRBD1 for D (5 bases). The CDR3 contains 17 residues. Germline CDR1 and CDR2: SGHNT and YYREEE (reference sequence). V lost 4 bases and J lost 3, with 20 bases in between. CDR3 sequence: CASSRDGQHIDYNEQFF. The CDR3 DNA is TGTGCCAGCAGCCGAGACGGACAACACATCGACTACAATGAGCAGTTCTTC. Looking up the rest from reference TRBV5-4 and TRBJ2-1 gives the full variable domain: ETGVTQSPTHLIKTRGQQVTLRCSSQSGHNTVSWYQQALGQGPQFIFQYYREEENGRGNFPPRFSGLQFPNYSSELNVNALELDDSALYLCASSRDGQHIDYNEQFFGPGTRLTVL.

The chain combines TRBV7-6 with TRBJ2-1, with D possibly being TRBD2 (6 bases). The CDR3 runs 16 residues. The germline gives CDR1 SGHVS, CDR2 FNYEAQ. The V end was cut by 1 base, the J end by 5 bases, with 15 bases between. CDR3 amino acids: CASSLGAGRSNNEQFF. The CDR3 bases are TGTGCCAGCAGCTTAGGGGCGGGAAGGTCTAACAATGAGCAGTTCTTC.

This clonotype was observed many times. In nucleotides, the CDR3 is TGTGCCAGCAGCTATGGACAGGGCGATGTTAGCAATCAGCCCCAGCATTTT. It codes for CASSYGQGDVSNQPQHF. The chain uses TRBV7-2 and TRBJ1-5, with 8 bases fitting TRBD1. V lost 4 bases and J lost 0; bases outside the gene matches: 8. Germline CDR1 SGHTA, CDR2 FQGNSA. The CDR3 length is 17 residues.

The chain has TRBV7-2 and TRBJ2-1, with 10 bases fitting TRBD2. Looked up from germline, CDR1 is SGHTA and CDR2 is FQGNSA. The CDR3 runs 18 residues. V lost 3 bases, J lost 3 bases, and 11 bases stayed unmatched. CDR3: CASSFRGVLAGYYNEQFF. CDR3 bases: TGTGCCAGCAGCTTTAGGGGAGTACTAGCGGGATACTACAATGAGCAGTTCTTC.

A few counts support this clonotype. The J gene is TRBJ2-2, the V gene TRBV7-9; perhaps D is TRBD1 or TRBD2 (6 bases each). V was shortened by 6 bases and J by 1 base, with 12 bases between the two germline ends. The germline V gene encodes CDR1 SEHNR and CDR2 FQNEAQ (reference sequence). The CDR3 sequence is 15 residues long. The CDR3 protein is CASSPRDKNTGELFF. The CDR3 DNA sequence: TGTGCCAGCAGTCCGCGGGACAAGAACACCGGGGAGCTGTTTTTT.